The 32 T cell receptor beta chains presented below share a single source sample, sequenced in a study of T cell changes during pregnancy in multiple sclerosis. Produced via immunoSEQ multiplex PCR; TCRdb's table is partial and in-frame only. The sample gives over 70,000 clones, around 94% of which show up once; about 0.8% is in the top ten. Source: peripheral blood, taken in the third trimester of pregnancy. The origin of the receptors is a female donor with multiple sclerosis, enrolled in a pregnancy study.

This chain uses TRBV30 with TRBJ1-1, with a possible D match to TRBD1 (6 bases). Germline-derived CDR1 and CDR2 are GTSNPN and SVGIG (reference sequence). CDR3 length: 14 amino acids. V lost 0 bases and J lost 7, with 15 bases in between. The CDR3 DNA follows: TGTGCCTGGAGTGTAGCAGGGGCGATTGGTGAAGCTTTCTTT. Encoded protein: CAWSVAGAIGEAFF.

This sequence joins TRBV7-2 and TRBJ2-7, with 9 bases that match TRBD2. The CDR3 totals 14 residues. Germline CDR1 is SGHTA and CDR2 is FQGNSA. Unmatched junction bases numbered 3, after V lost 1 base and J lost 5 bases. The CDR3 loop reads CASSLGGRGNEQYF. Here the CDR3 DNA reads TGTGCCAGCAGCTTAGGCGGGAGGGGCAACGAGCAGTACTTC.

The chain employs TRBV18 and TRBJ2-5; D not certain. Germline CDR1 and CDR2: KGHSH and LQKENI. Trimming left V 6 bases short and J 1 base short, with 12 bases between. The CDR3 sequence is 14 residues long. In DNA form, the CDR3 reads TGTGCCAGCTCCCCCAAAAGCGCCCAAGAGACCCAGTACTTC. Translation: CASSPKSAQETQYF.

The V call is TRBV6-5, the J call TRBJ2-5; TRBD1 might be the D (6 bases). Germline values: CDR1 MNHEY, CDR2 SVGAGI. V was trimmed by 4 bases and J by 2 bases, leaving 8 bases between them. CDR3 size: 13 residues. The CDR3 DNA sequence: TGTGCCAGCAGTTCGACAGGACAAGAGACCCAGTACTTC. This gives the protein CASSSTGQETQYF.

This clone was seen a single time. V and J are TRBV6-5 and TRBJ1-4; D unresolved. This CDR3 has 14 amino acids. The germline V gene has CDR1 MNHEY and CDR2 SVGAGI. With 6 bases removed from V and 7 bases from J, the gap between germline ends came to 15 bases. CDR3 DNA sequence: TGTGCCAGCAGGCAGAGCGGGCTGAGTGAAAAACTGTTTTTT. Its protein product is CASRQSGLSEKLFF.

J is TRBJ1-5 and V is TRBV27, with D tentatively TRBD1 (6 bases). The CDR3 sequence is 15 residues long. From germline, CDR1 is MNHEY and CDR2 SMNVEV (reference sequence). V lost 0 bases, J lost 2 bases, and 8 bases lay in between. DNA for the CDR3: TGTGCCAGCAGTTTATCACAGGGAGGCAATCAGCCCCAGCATTTT. It yields the protein CASSLSQGGNQPQHF.

The chain links TRBV30 to TRBJ2-2; the D is unclear. CDR3 length: 12 residues. V lost 2 bases and J lost 5, with 6 bases in between. Germline lookup yields CDR1 GTSNPN and CDR2 SVGIG (reference sequence). The DNA for the CDR3 is TGTGCCTGGAGTTTGAGAACCGGGGAGCTGTTTTTT. It codes for CAWSLRTGELFF.

This clone has only one observation. The CDR3 region is CASSLGQGVNEQYF. The CDR3 DNA reads TGTGCCAGCAGCTTGGGACAGGGGGTCAACGAGCAGTACTTC. V gene TRBV5-8 combines with J gene TRBJ2-7; 9 nucleotides align to TRBD1. Trimming at V came to 0 bases and at J to 5 bases, leaving 3 bases not matched to a gene. The CDR3 length is 14 residues. Germline assignment: CDR1 SGHTS and CDR2 YDEGEE.

V gene TRBV28 combines with J gene TRBJ1-5; no definite D call. Between the trimmed V and J ends, which lost 6 bases and 1 base, there was a span of 13 bases. The CDR3 runs to 15 residues. The germline gives CDR1 MDHEN, CDR2 SYDVKM. The CDR3 protein is CASRRTTGSNQPQHF. The CDR3 DNA sequence: TGTGCCAGCAGAAGGACGACGGGGAGCAATCAGCCCCAGCATTTT.

The rearrangement uses TRBV30 and TRBJ2-5; TRBD2 agrees at 8 bases. Germline loops: CDR1 GTSNPN, CDR2 SVGIG (reference sequence). V dropped 2 bases and J dropped 2; count of bases not matched to a gene: 4. The CDR3 is 14 amino acids. CDR3 amino acids: CAWSPTSGQETQYF. The CDR3 DNA reads TGTGCCTGGAGTCCCACTAGCGGTCAAGAGACCCAGTACTTC.

This chain uses TRBV5-1 with TRBJ2-1, with a weak D call TRBD2 (5 bases). V was pared by 3 bases and J by 4 bases, with 11 bases between. Germline CDR1 reads SGHRS; CDR2 reads YFSETQ. The length of the CDR3 is 14 residues. For the CDR3, the DNA is TGCGCCAGCAGCTCCATGGACTCTTACAATGAGCAGTTCTTC. It specifies CASSSMDSYNEQFF.

This clone was seen just once. J is TRBJ2-5 and V is TRBV7-8, with 9 bases matching TRBD2. The junction had 6 bases not matched to a gene; V was cut back by 1 base and J by 3 bases. From germline, CDR1 is SGHVS and CDR2 FQNEAQ. This CDR3 has 16 amino acids. The CDR3 reads CASSLGELAGKETQYF. The CDR3 DNA sequence: TGTGCCAGCAGCTTAGGGGAACTAGCGGGTAAAGAGACCCAGTACTTC.

The gene calls are TRBV28 and TRBJ2-1, with 8 bases matching TRBD2. Germline lookup yields CDR1 MDHEN and CDR2 SYDVKM. This CDR3 has 16 residues. With V trimmed by 2 bases and J by 7 bases, 10 bases remained unmatched. CDR3 sequence reads: CASSLIGQREKNEQFF. CDR3 coding DNA: TGTGCCAGCAGTTTAATCGGGCAGCGGGAGAAAAATGAGCAGTTCTTC. Variable domain in full (rest from reference TRBV28 and TRBJ2-1): DVKVTQSSRYLVKRTGEKVFLECVQDMDHENMFWYRQDPGLGLRLIYFSYDVKMKEKGDIPEGYSVSREKKERFSLILESASTNQTSMYLCASSLIGQREKNEQFFGPGTRLTVL.

The chain combines TRBV6-1 with TRBJ1-2, with 10 bases fitting TRBD1. J gave up 4 bases and V 3 bases, and 14 bases lay outside the gene matches. The CDR3 consists of 18 residues. CDR1 is MNHNS, CDR2 SASEGT, per germline. CDR3 in DNA: TGTGCCAGCAGTGACGACCCTCCGTGGGACAGGGGAGCCTATGGCTACACCTTC. Amino acids: CASSDDPPWDRGAYGYTF.

This clone was observed a single time. CDR3 loop: CASSLLAGMNTEAFF. For the CDR3, the DNA is TGTGCCAGCAGTTTATTGGCAGGCATGAACACTGAAGCTTTCTTT. The chain employs TRBV28 and TRBJ1-1; D not resolved. V was shortened by 1 base and J by 0 bases, with 9 bases between the two germline ends. The CDR3 contains 15 residues. The germline V gene encodes CDR1 MDHEN and CDR2 SYDVKM.

CDR3 DNA: TGTGCCAGCAGCGCCGGTCAGGGCTACGAGCAGTACTTC. Encoded protein: CASSAGQGYEQYF. The chain carries TRBV5-4 and TRBJ2-7, with D possibly TRBD1 on 5 matching bases. The CDR3 covers 13 residues. CDR1 and CDR2 from the germline V gene are SGHNT and YYREEE (reference sequence). The V and J ends lost 4 bases and 3 bases respectively, with 11 bases between them.

This clone was observed a handful of times. The V call is TRBV14, the J call TRBJ2-2; D gene uncertain. The V gene lost 1 base and the J gene lost 6 bases, with 3 bases spanning the gap. The germline CDR1 and CDR2 sequences are SGHDN and FVKESK. CDR3 length: 12 amino acids. The CDR3 protein is CASSQVAGELFF. The DNA for the CDR3 is TGTGCCAGCAGCCAAGTAGCCGGGGAGCTGTTTTTT.

The V and J genes are TRBV27 and TRBJ2-7; D is perhaps TRBD2 (6 bases). The CDR3 extends over 15 amino acids. Germline values: CDR1 MNHEY, CDR2 SMNVEV (reference sequence). V gave up 3 bases and J gave up 0 bases, with 12 bases separating them. DNA of the CDR3: TGTGCCAGCAGTTTTGGTAAGGGAGGCTCCTACGAGCAGTACTTC. Protein product: CASSFGKGGSYEQYF.

The V call is TRBV28, the J call TRBJ1-2; maybe TRBD1 (5 bases). The CDR3 consists of 15 residues. The V gene lost 7 bases and the J gene lost 8 bases, with 23 bases spanning the gap. CDR1 is MDHEN, CDR2 SYDVKM, per germline. CDR3 region: CASTIHHWDSEGYTF. Written as DNA, the CDR3 is TGTGCCAGCACCATTCATCATTGGGACTCGGAGGGCTACACCTTC.

The chain has TRBV27 and TRBJ1-1; the D is unclear. The CDR3 covers 12 residues. With 6 bases removed from V and 5 bases from J, the gap between germline ends came to 10 bases. Germline CDR1 MNHEY, CDR2 SMNVEV (reference sequence). Written as DNA, the CDR3 is TGTGCCAGCAGCCGGGTAGGAACTGAAGCTTTCTTT. Translated, it gives CASSRVGTEAFF.

The V call is TRBV5-6, the J call TRBJ2-5, with TRBD2 identical over 14 bases. CDR3 length equals 15 residues. Per the germline V gene, CDR1 is SGHDT and CDR2 is YYEEEE. V trimming: 4 bases; J trimming: 5 bases; junction bases outside the gene matches: 4. The chain's CDR3 is CASSPGLAGAETQYF. As DNA, the CDR3 is TGTGCCAGCAGCCCGGGACTAGCGGGAGCGGAGACCCAGTACTTC.

The J gene is TRBJ2-7, the V gene TRBV6-1, with TRBD1 identical over 8 bases. Germline lookup yields CDR1 MNHNS and CDR2 SASEGT. The CDR3 runs to 11 residues. V lost 6 bases and J lost 12; bases outside the gene matches: 7. This chain's CDR3 is CASSPRDRRYF. As DNA, the CDR3 is TGTGCCAGCAGCCCCAGGGACAGGCGGTACTTC.

The chain recombines TRBV19 with TRBJ1-2; 10 nucleotides agree with TRBD1. This CDR3 comprises 15 residues. In germline, CDR1 is LNHDA, CDR2 SQIVND (reference sequence). After removal of 6 bases from V and 3 bases from J, the junction contained 7 bases not matched to a gene. The CDR3 coding sequence is TGTGCCAGTAGCCGGGACAGGGGTATTGACTATGGCTACACCTTC. Its protein product is CASSRDRGIDYGYTF.

This chain links TRBV7-2 with TRBJ1-6; no definite D call. CDR1 SGHTA and CDR2 FQGNSA come from the germline V gene. The CDR3 consists of 13 residues. V was trimmed by 1 base and J by 10 bases, leaving 8 bases between them. The CDR3 sequence: CASSLGGSSPLHF. CDR3 bases: TGTGCCAGCAGCTTAGGAGGGTCGTCACCCCTCCACTTT.

The V and J genes are TRBV5-6 and TRBJ2-3; the D is unclear. Germline CDR1 SGHDT, CDR2 YYEEEE. V was trimmed by 1 base and J by 1 base, leaving 4 bases between them. This CDR3 comprises 13 residues. The DNA for the CDR3 is TGTGCCAGCAGCTTGCCGGGCACAGATACGCAGTATTTT. It codes for CASSLPGTDTQYF.

V usage is TRBV9 and J usage is TRBJ2-2; D uncertain. Germline loops: CDR1 SGDLS, CDR2 YYNGEE. This CDR3 region has 14 residues. Trimming took off 3 bases at V and 9 bases at J, with 15 bases between the two ends. Here the CDR3 reads CASSAGREYRELFF. The CDR3 coding sequence is TGTGCCAGCAGCGCGGGTCGAGAGTATCGGGAGCTGTTTTTT.

The gene calls are TRBV4-1 and TRBJ2-2; the D is unclear. The CDR3 runs 13 residues. The V end lost 0 bases, the J end lost 4 bases, and 3 bases lay between the germline ends. CDR1 and CDR2 from the germline V gene are MGHRA and YSYEKL. DNA of the CDR3: TGCGCCAGCAGCCAAGAGCGCACCGGGGAGCTGTTTTTT. This translates into CASSQERTGELFF.

This sequence joins TRBV11-2 and TRBJ2-7; TRBD2 matches 10 bases. CDR3 length: 14 residues. The germline V gene has CDR1 SGHAT and CDR2 FQNNGV. V shed 5 bases, J shed 5 bases, and the junction held 6 bases outside the gene matches. The CDR3 reads CASSTGTSEDEQYF. The CDR3 region has the DNA TGTGCCAGCAGCACGGGGACTAGCGAAGACGAGCAGTACTTC.

The chain links TRBV2 to TRBJ1-1, with a tentative D call TRBD1 (5 bases). V lost 2 bases and J lost 6, with 7 bases in between. Germline CDR1 SNHLY, CDR2 FYNNEI. The CDR3 spans 12 residues. As DNA, the CDR3 is TGTGCCAGCAGTGAACAGGGCCCTGAAGCTTTCTTT. It encodes CASSEQGPEAFF.

The chain recombines TRBV7-3 with TRBJ1-1; maybe TRBD1 (6 bases). With 1 base removed from V and 2 bases from J, the gap between germline ends came to 8 bases. CDR1 is SGHTA and CDR2 is FQGTGA in the germline V gene. The CDR3 extends over 14 amino acids. CDR3 residues: CASSLIGGNTEAFF. As DNA, the CDR3 is TGTGCCAGCAGCTTAATAGGGGGTAACACTGAAGCTTTCTTT.

The J gene is TRBJ1-1, the V gene TRBV7-9; the D gene is possibly TRBD1 (5 bases). Between the trimmed V and J ends, which lost 7 bases and 6 bases, there was a span of 18 bases. The CDR3 totals 14 residues. The germline gives CDR1 SEHNR, CDR2 FQNEAQ (reference sequence). The CDR3 coding sequence is TGTGCCAGCATTCGTGGGGGGGTCGGGGCTGAAGCTTTCTTT. Its translation is CASIRGGVGAEAFF.

The gene calls are TRBV7-8 and TRBJ1-2; D is possibly TRBD1 (6 bases). CDR3 size: 14 residues. Per germline, CDR1 SGHVS and CDR2 FQNEAQ. V lost 3 bases and J lost 5, with 13 bases in between. This CDR3 is CASSLNREGYGYTF. In DNA form, the CDR3 reads TGTGCCAGCAGCTTGAACAGGGAGGGGTATGGCTACACCTTC.